This TCR beta chain was captured by sequencing in a study of OX40 agonist ivuxolimab in advanced cancers. Generated by immunoSEQ multiplex PCR, the TCRdb table keeps only in-frame clones and is missing some. The table has 60,000 or so clones, about nine tenths seen once. V was trimmed by 5 bases and J by 0 bases, leaving 7 bases between them. This CDR3 contains 13 residues. Germline assignment: CDR1 SEHNR and CDR2 FQNEAQ (reference sequence). The chain recombines TRBV7-9 with TRBJ1-1; no clear D gene. The sample here was CD4+ or CD8+ T cells sorted from blood, taken in a trial of the OX40 agonist ivuxolimab. This TCR was recovered from an adult with an advanced solid tumor such as melanoma, head and neck, liver or kidney cancer. The CDR3 DNA reads TGTGCCAGCAGCCGCGGATTGAACACTGAAGCTTTCTTT. Residues: CASSRGLNTEAFF.